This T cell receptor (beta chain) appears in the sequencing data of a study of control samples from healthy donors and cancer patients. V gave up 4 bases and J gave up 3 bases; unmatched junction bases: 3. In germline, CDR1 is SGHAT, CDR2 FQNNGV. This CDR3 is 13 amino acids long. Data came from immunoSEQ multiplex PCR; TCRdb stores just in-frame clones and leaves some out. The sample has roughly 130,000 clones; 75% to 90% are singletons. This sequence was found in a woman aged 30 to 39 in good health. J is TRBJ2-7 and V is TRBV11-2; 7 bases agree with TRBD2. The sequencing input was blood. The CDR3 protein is CASSSGLVYEQYF. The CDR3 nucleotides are TGTGCCAGCAGCTCTGGACTAGTCTACGAGCAGTACTTC.